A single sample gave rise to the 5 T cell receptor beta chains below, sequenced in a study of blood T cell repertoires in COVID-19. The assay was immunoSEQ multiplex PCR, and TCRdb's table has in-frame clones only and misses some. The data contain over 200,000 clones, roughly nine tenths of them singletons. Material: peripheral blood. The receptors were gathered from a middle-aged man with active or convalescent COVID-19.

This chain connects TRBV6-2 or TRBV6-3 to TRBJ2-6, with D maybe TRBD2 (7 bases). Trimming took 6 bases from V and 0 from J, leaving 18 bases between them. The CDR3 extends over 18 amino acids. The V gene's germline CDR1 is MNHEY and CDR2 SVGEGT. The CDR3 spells CASSDAAGALSGANVLTF. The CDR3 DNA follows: TGTGCCAGCAGCGACGCGGCGGGGGCCCTCTCTGGGGCCAACGTCCTGACTTTC.

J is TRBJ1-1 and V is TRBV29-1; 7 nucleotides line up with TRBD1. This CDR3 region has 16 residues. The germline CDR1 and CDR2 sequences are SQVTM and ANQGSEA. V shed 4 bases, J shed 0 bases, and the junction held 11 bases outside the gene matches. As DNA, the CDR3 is TGCAGCGTTGGGGGCCATCGACAGGGTGTGAACACTGAAGCTTTCTTT. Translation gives CSVGGHRQGVNTEAFF.

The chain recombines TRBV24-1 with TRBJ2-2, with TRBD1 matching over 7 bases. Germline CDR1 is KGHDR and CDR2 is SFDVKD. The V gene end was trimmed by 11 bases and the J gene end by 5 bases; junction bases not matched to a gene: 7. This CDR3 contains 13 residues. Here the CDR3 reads CAIPGRGTGELFF. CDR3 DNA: TGTGCCATCCCGGGCAGGGGGACCGGGGAGCTGTTTTTT.

CDR3 protein: CASRRQGAAYEQYF. The CDR3, as DNA: TGTGCCAGCAGAAGACAGGGGGCCGCCTACGAGCAGTACTTC. The genes are TRBV25-1 and TRBJ2-7, with TRBD1 matching over 10 bases. CDR3 size: 14 residues. Germline V gives CDR1 MGHDK, CDR2 SYGVNS. After removal of 6 bases from V and 2 bases from J, the junction contained 4 bases not matched to a gene.

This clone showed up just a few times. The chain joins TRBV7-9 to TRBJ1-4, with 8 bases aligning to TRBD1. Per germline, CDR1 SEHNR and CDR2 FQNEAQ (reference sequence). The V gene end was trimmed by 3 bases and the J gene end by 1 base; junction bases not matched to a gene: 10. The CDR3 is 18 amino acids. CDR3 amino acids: CASSLRLTGDGTNEKLFF. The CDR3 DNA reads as TGTGCCAGCAGCTTGCGGTTGACAGGGGATGGAACTAATGAAAAACTGTTTTTT. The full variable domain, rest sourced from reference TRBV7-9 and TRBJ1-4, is DTGVSQNPRHKITKRGQNVTFRCDPISEHNRLYWYRQTLGQGPEFLTYFQNEAQLEKSRLLSDRFSAERPKGSFSTLEIQRTEQGDSAMYLCASSLRLTGDGTNEKLFFGSGTQLSVL.